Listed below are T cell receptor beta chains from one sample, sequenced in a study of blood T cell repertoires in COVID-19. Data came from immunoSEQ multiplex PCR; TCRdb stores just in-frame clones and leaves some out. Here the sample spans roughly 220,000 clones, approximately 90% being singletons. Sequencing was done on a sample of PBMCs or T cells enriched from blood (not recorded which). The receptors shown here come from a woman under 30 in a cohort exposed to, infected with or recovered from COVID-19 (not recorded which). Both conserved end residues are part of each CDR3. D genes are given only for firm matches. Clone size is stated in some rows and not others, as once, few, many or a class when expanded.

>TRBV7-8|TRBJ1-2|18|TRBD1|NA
CASSLSSWGQGTNYGYTF
TGTGCCAGCAGCTTAAGTTCCTGGGGACAGGGAACTAACTATGGCTACACCTTC
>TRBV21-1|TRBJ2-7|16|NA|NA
CASSKVVQGFPYEQYF
TGTGCCAGCAGCAAAGTGGTCCAGGGCTTCCCCTACGAGCAGTACTTC
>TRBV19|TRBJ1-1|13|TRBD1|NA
CAISDRANTEAFF
TGTGCCATATCGGACAGGGCGAACACTGAAGCTTTCTTT
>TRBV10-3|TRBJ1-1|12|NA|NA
CASNRENTEAFF
TGTGCCTCGAACAGGGAAAACACTGAAGCTTTCTTT
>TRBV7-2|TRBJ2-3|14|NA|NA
CASSFYQERRTQYF
TGTGCCAGCAGCTTCTACCAGGAAAGGCGTACGCAGTATTTT
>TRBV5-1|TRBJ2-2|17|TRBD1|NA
CASSLGGTATNTGELFF
TGCGCCAGCAGCTTGGGGGGGACAGCCACGAACACCGGGGAGCTGTTTTTT
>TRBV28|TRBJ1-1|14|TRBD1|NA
CASRPRTGNTEAFF
TGTGCCAGCAGGCCTCGGACAGGGAACACTGAAGCTTTCTTT
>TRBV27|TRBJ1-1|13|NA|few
CASSLTRNTEAFF
TGTGCCAGCAGTTTAACGCGGAACACTGAAGCTTTCTTT
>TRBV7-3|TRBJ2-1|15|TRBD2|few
CASSPGLAGEIEQFF
TGTGCCAGCAGCCCCGGACTAGCGGGAGAAATAGAGCAGTTCTTC
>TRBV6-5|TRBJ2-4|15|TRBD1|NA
CASSSGTGEYDIQYF
TGTGCCAGCAGTTCCGGGACAGGGGAGTACGACATTCAGTACTTC
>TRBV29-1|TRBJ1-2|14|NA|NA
CSVENTPRGYGYTF
TGCAGCGTCGAAAATACTCCCAGGGGCTATGGCTACACCTTC
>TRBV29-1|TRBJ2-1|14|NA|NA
CSEHMGRSYNEQFF
TGCAGCGAACATATGGGGCGCTCCTACAATGAGCAGTTCTTC
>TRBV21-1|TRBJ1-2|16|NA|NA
CASSKEAQGVNYGYTF
TGTGCCAGCAGCAAAGAGGCCCAGGGGGTTAACTATGGCTACACCTTC
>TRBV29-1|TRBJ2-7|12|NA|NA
CSVEAQGYEQYF
TGCAGCGTTGAAGCCCAGGGGTACGAGCAGTACTTC
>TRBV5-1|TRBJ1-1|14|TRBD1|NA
CASSLGLQGDEAFF
TGCGCCAGCAGCTTAGGATTGCAGGGGGATGAAGCTTTCTTT
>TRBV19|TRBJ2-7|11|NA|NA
CASREGYEQYF
TGTGCCAGTAGGGAGGGCTACGAGCAGTACTTC
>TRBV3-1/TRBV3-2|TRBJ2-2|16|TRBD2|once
CASSYLPGGSTGELFF
TGTGCCAGCAGCTATCTCCCGGGAGGGAGCACCGGGGAGCTGTTTTTT
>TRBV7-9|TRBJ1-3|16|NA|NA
CASSFHTQGSGNTIYF
TGTGCCAGCAGCTTCCACACGCAGGGTTCTGGAAACACCATATATTTT
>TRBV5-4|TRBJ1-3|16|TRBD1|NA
CASSLGLQGDGNTIYF
TGTGCCAGCAGCTTGGGCTTACAGGGGGACGGAAACACCATATATTTT
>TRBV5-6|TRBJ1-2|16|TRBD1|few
CASSLAYGQGNYGYTF
TGTGCCAGCAGCTTGGCGTACGGACAGGGTAACTATGGCTACACCTTC
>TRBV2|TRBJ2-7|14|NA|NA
CASTGRGSPYEQYF
TGTGCCAGCACGGGCCGGGGAAGTCCCTACGAGCAGTACTTC
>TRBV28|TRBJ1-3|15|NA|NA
CASSRPGGAGNTIYF
TGTGCCAGCAGTCGTCCGGGGGGTGCTGGAAACACCATATATTTT
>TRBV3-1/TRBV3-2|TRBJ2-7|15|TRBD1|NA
CASSPRGTGANEQYF
TGTGCCAGCAGCCCAAGGGGGACAGGGGCCAACGAGCAGTACTTC